The clone carrying this T cell receptor (beta chain) showed up just once. The data originate from a study of blood T cell repertoires in COVID-19. Study-level background: The United States, Italy and Spain supplied acute and convalescent COVID-19 samples.

The method was immunoSEQ multiplex PCR; TCRdb's version includes in-frame clones alone and lacks a portion of them. The sample lists about 140,000 clones, 88% occurring once. V lost 0 bases and J lost 5, with 13 bases in between. CDR1 and CDR2 (germline): LGHNA, YNFKEQ. The CDR3 is 16 amino acids. The sequence was obtained from a human donor in a cohort sampled during active COVID-19. The V gene is TRBV4-2, the J gene TRBJ1-4, with a tentative D call TRBD1 (6 bases). Sequencing input: peripheral blood. CDR3 loop: CASSQERHRENEKLFF. CDR3 sequence (DNA): TGTGCCAGCAGCCAAGAAAGGCACAGGGAGAATGAAAAACTGTTTTTT.